The T cell receptor (beta chain) under discussion was sequenced for a study of shared clonotypes between healthy human individuals. Study-wide background: Three CD4 naive, three CD4 memory, two CD8 naive and one CD8 memory plate were used per donor.

J lost 7 bases, V lost 4 bases, and 8 bases had no gene match. The CDR3 loop spans 15 amino acids. From germline, CDR1 is MDHEN and CDR2 SYDVKM. Libraries were prepared by immunoSEQ multiplex PCR; TCRdb keeps only in-frame clonotypes and omits some of them. The top ten clones hold 0.39% of a sample with 2 million to 2.5 million clones, 80% to 95% of them seen once. Memory CD4+ cells were the fraction left after CD45RA+ naive selection. This receptor was taken from a young man in good health. Some clones in this sample may be carry-over from other donors' samples. The J gene is TRBJ1-5, the V gene TRBV28, with 9 bases aligning to TRBD1. Sequenced sample: naive CD4+ T cells from PBMCs. The subset was: CD45RA+ positively selected. The CDR3 DNA reads TGTGCCAGCAGTTATATTACAGGGGGCTCCCAGCCCCAGCATTTT. Amino acid sequence: CASSYITGGSQPQHF.